This TCR beta chain emerged from a study of cytomegalovirus exposure and HLA in healthy donors. Amplification used 60 Vbeta primers and 13 Jbeta primers. Sequenced by immunoSEQ multiplex PCR; TCRdb stores in-frame clones only, minus some. The data contain about 130,000 clones, 80% of them seen just once; the ten biggest clones take up 2.5% to 3%. J gave up 5 bases and V 5 bases, and 8 bases lay outside the gene matches. Germline V CDR1 and CDR2: SGHTA, FQGTGA. The CDR3 spans 15 residues. The source material was PBMCs. V gene TRBV7-3 combines with J gene TRBJ2-1; 8 bases line up with TRBD1. The sequence derives from a man aged 25 to 40 in good health and CMV-seronegative. The CDR3 sequence is CASSPGTGTHNEQFF. The CDR3 DNA sequence: TGTGCCAGCAGCCCCGGGACAGGTACCCACAATGAGCAGTTCTTC.